Listed below are T cell receptor beta chains from one sample, sequenced in a study of shared clonotypes between healthy human individuals. The method was immunoSEQ multiplex PCR; TCRdb's version includes in-frame clones alone and lacks a portion of them. This table holds 400,000 to 600,000 clones, over 75% found once. The specimen sequenced was PBMCs. The receptor set was obtained from a woman in her thirties or forties in good health. Some clones in this sample may be carry-over from other donors' samples. Both conserved end residues are part of each CDR3. D genes are given only for firm matches. Clone size is given for some rows only: seen once, a few or many times, or a class if the clone is expanded.

>NA|NA|TRBV7-2|TRBJ2-3
TGTGCCAGCAGCCCGCGTCAGGGAAAGACAGCAGATACGCAGTATTTT
CASSPRQGKTADTQYF
>NA|NA|TRBV7-3|TRBJ2-7
TGTGCCAGCAGCTTCGGGGACTCCTACGAGCAGTACTTC
CASSFGDSYEQYF
>NA|TRBD1|TRBV2|TRBJ2-2
TGTGCCAGCATCATCGGGACAGGGGTGGCCGGGGAGCTGTTTTTT
CASIIGTGVAGELFF
>many|TRBD1|TRBV2|TRBJ1-2
TGTGCCAGCAGTGATGTGGGACAGGGAAGTGGTGGCTACACCTTC
CASSDVGQGSGGYTF
>many|NA|TRBV5-1|TRBJ2-1
TGCGCCAGCAGCTTGCAGGGTAGCTCCTACAATGAGCAGTTCTTC
CASSLQGSSYNEQFF
>NA|TRBD1|TRBV11-3|TRBJ2-2
TGTGCCAGCAGCCAGACAGGGGCGAACACCGGGGAGCTGTTTTTT
CASSQTGANTGELFF
>NA|TRBD2|TRBV28|TRBJ2-2
TGTGCCAGCAGGACTAGCGGGAACACCGGGGAGCTGTTTTTT
CASRTSGNTGELFF
>NA|TRBD1|TRBV7-2|TRBJ2-7
TGTGCCAGCAGCTTAGGACAGGGCGTCAACGAGCAGTACTTC
CASSLGQGVNEQYF
>NA|NA|TRBV7-9|TRBJ1-2
TGTGCCAGCAGCTTAGCGCGTTTGGCTGGCTACACCTTC
CASSLARLAGYTF
>few|TRBD2|TRBV29-1|TRBJ2-5
TGCAGCGTCGGGACTAGCGGGAGGTACGAGACCCAGTACTTC
CSVGTSGRYETQYF
>NA|NA|TRBV4-2|TRBJ1-2
TGTGCCAGCAGCCAAGTATCTGGTTCCCACGGCCACACCTTC
CASSQVSGSHGHTF
>few|NA|TRBV6-1|TRBJ1-1
TGTGCCAGCAGTGAAGTGTATGGCGAAGCTTTCTTT
CASSEVYGEAFF
>NA|NA|TRBV9|TRBJ2-1
TGTGCCAGCAGCGTAATCCCCGACTCCTACAATGAGCAGTTCTTC
CASSVIPDSYNEQFF
>NA|TRBD1|TRBV5-4|TRBJ1-2
TGTGCCAGCAGCTTGGACAGGGGAGGCTATGGCTACACCTTC
CASSLDRGGYGYTF